These T cell receptor beta chains were read from a single sample in a study of cytomegalovirus exposure and HLA in healthy donors. The table came from immunoSEQ multiplex PCR; TCRdb's copy has only in-frame clones and leaves some out. This table has 150,000 to 250,000 clones, around 76% appearing once. The source material was PBMCs. The receptor source for this set is a man aged 25-45 years in good health and CMV-seronegative. CDR3s include the opening cysteine and the closing phenylalanine or tryptophan.

v_call: TRBV6-5; j_call: TRBJ2-7; cdr3_aa: CASSYRDRVEYEQYF
v_call: TRBV6-6; j_call: TRBJ1-5; cdr3_aa: CASTETGGLQPQHF
v_call: TRBV4-1; j_call: TRBJ2-7; cdr3_aa: CASSPSGSNYEQYF
v_call: TRBV5-6; j_call: TRBJ1-5; cdr3_aa: CASSSRTENQPQHF
v_call: TRBV14; j_call: TRBJ2-5; cdr3_aa: CASSQDRFGRLAGTQETQYF
v_call: TRBV11-2; j_call: TRBJ2-1; cdr3_aa: CASSSPAASGRYEQFF
v_call: TRBV14; j_call: TRBJ2-1; cdr3_aa: CASSLGQLEQFF
v_call: TRBV27; j_call: TRBJ2-5; cdr3_aa: CASSLTGVETQYF
v_call: TRBV5-6; j_call: TRBJ2-5; cdr3_aa: CASSYRGLRQETQYF
v_call: TRBV9; j_call: -; cdr3_aa: CASSVGGTGFYEQYF
v_call: TRBV6-1; j_call: TRBJ2-5; cdr3_aa: CASSFLGVQETQYF
v_call: TRBV4-1; j_call: TRBJ2-7; cdr3_aa: CASSPTPQGSREQYF
v_call: TRBV6-5; j_call: TRBJ2-7; cdr3_aa: CASSYGTGVFEQYF
v_call: TRBV7-9; j_call: TRBJ1-4; cdr3_aa: CASSLRVPGEKLFF
v_call: TRBV9; j_call: TRBJ2-1; cdr3_aa: CASSPRLAGGFRDEQFF
v_call: TRBV7-9; j_call: TRBJ2-5; cdr3_aa: CASSLDRAKETQYF
v_call: TRBV2; j_call: TRBJ1-4; cdr3_aa: CASSESQGVGKLFF
v_call: TRBV5-4; j_call: TRBJ2-1; cdr3_aa: CASSLALAGGYNEQFF
v_call: TRBV19; j_call: TRBJ1-2; cdr3_aa: CASSINFYGYTF
v_call: TRBV28; j_call: TRBJ1-5; cdr3_aa: CASSLSGRSNQPQHF
v_call: TRBV19; j_call: TRBJ2-1; cdr3_aa: CASTLAGGQREQFF
v_call: TRBV5-4; j_call: TRBJ2-7; cdr3_aa: CASSLARRGEQYF
v_call: TRBV6-6; j_call: TRBJ2-7; cdr3_aa: CASAPGAYEQYF
v_call: TRBV5-1; j_call: TRBJ2-7; cdr3_aa: CASSSGGGTSYEQYF
v_call: TRBV7-3; j_call: TRBJ2-3; cdr3_aa: CASSQRPGTDTQYF
v_call: TRBV7-7; j_call: TRBJ2-1; cdr3_aa: CASSLGGLGNEQFF
v_call: TRBV10-1; j_call: TRBJ2-5; cdr3_aa: CASSPGDYPQETQYF
v_call: TRBV27; j_call: TRBJ2-6; cdr3_aa: CASRPLTGTGDNFGANVLTF
v_call: TRBV27; j_call: TRBJ1-1; cdr3_aa: CASSPWTGGATEAFF
v_call: TRBV6-1; j_call: TRBJ2-7; cdr3_aa: CASRSLAGSSYEQYF
v_call: TRBV6-5; j_call: TRBJ1-1; cdr3_aa: CASSTPGDTEAFF
v_call: TRBV30; j_call: TRBJ1-4; cdr3_aa: CAWRGLQGTKKLFF
v_call: TRBV29-1; j_call: TRBJ2-5; cdr3_aa: CSATSGRNLRYF
v_call: TRBV4-1; j_call: TRBJ2-7; cdr3_aa: CASSQGLPGGDEQYF
v_call: TRBV19; j_call: TRBJ2-7; cdr3_aa: CASGRGDYEQYF
v_call: TRBV18; j_call: TRBJ2-5; cdr3_aa: CASSPDRVQETQYF
v_call: TRBV5-1; j_call: TRBJ1-1; cdr3_aa: CASSPQGGNTEAFF
v_call: TRBV27; j_call: TRBJ2-7; cdr3_aa: CASSFGGGRSYEQYF
v_call: TRBV2; j_call: TRBJ2-7; cdr3_aa: CASEQTPGYEQYF
v_call: TRBV6-4; j_call: TRBJ1-2; cdr3_aa: CASSDSNRGPYYGYTF
v_call: TRBV6-5; j_call: TRBJ1-1; cdr3_aa: CASSYEVFGSTEAFF
v_call: TRBV7-2; j_call: TRBJ2-1; cdr3_aa: CASTIKQFYNEQFF
v_call: TRBV4-2; j_call: TRBJ2-2; cdr3_aa: CASRSSGANTGELFF
v_call: TRBV19; j_call: TRBJ2-7; cdr3_aa: CASTYRDGRALEQYF
v_call: TRBV6-4; j_call: TRBJ2-2; cdr3_aa: CASSDSSGTGELFF
v_call: TRBV19; j_call: TRBJ2-7; cdr3_aa: CASSTTYEQYF
v_call: TRBV29-1; j_call: TRBJ1-1; cdr3_aa: CSVEAGGRAFF
v_call: TRBV27; j_call: TRBJ1-1; cdr3_aa: CASSPQGQPNTEAFF
v_call: TRBV28; j_call: TRBJ1-1; cdr3_aa: CASSPRAGGNTEAFF
v_call: TRBV30; j_call: TRBJ1-5; cdr3_aa: CAWTGAYNQPQHF
v_call: TRBV27; j_call: TRBJ2-2; cdr3_aa: CASRPQGAVTGELFF
v_call: TRBV19; j_call: TRBJ1-3; cdr3_aa: CASTTVFSGNTIYF
v_call: TRBV19; j_call: TRBJ2-6; cdr3_aa: CASSYFLSGANVLTF
v_call: TRBV2; j_call: TRBJ2-7; cdr3_aa: CASSSGTSNYEQYF
v_call: TRBV2; j_call: TRBJ1-4; cdr3_aa: CASLNRVIEKLFF
v_call: TRBV6-1; j_call: TRBJ2-2; cdr3_aa: CASSEGHLSGELFF
v_call: TRBV28; j_call: TRBJ2-7; cdr3_aa: CASRLGLANEQYF
v_call: TRBV10-1; j_call: TRBJ1-2; cdr3_aa: CASSAGAGRGYGYTF
v_call: TRBV11-2; j_call: TRBJ2-7; cdr3_aa: CACIAGENNEQYF
v_call: TRBV6-5; j_call: TRBJ2-7; cdr3_aa: CASRGSAYEQYF